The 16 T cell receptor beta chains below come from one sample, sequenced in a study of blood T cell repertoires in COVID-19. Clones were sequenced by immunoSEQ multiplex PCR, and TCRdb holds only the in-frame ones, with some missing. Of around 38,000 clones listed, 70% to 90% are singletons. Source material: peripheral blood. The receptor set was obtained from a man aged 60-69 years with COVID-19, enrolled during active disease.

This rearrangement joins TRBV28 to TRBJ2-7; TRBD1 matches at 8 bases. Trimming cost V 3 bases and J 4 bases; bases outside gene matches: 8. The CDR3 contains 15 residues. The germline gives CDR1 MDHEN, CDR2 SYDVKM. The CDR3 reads CASSFSSGQEYEQYF. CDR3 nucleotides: TGTGCCAGCAGTTTTTCCTCGGGACAGGAGTACGAGCAGTACTTC.

The CDR3 bases are TGTGCCAGTCACAGGGGAAACTCCTACGAGCAGTACTTC. Translating it yields CASHRGNSYEQYF. The chain combines TRBV28 with TRBJ2-7; TRBD1 matches at 7 bases. The CDR3 runs to 13 residues. Unmatched junction bases numbered 5, after V lost 9 bases and J lost 0 bases. Germline loops: CDR1 MDHEN, CDR2 SYDVKM.

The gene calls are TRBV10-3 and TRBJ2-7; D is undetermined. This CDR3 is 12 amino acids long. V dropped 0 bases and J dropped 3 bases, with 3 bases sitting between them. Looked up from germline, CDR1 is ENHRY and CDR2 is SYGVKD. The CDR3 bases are TGTGCCATCAGTGAGTCGTACTACGAGCAGTACTTC. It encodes CAISESYYEQYF.

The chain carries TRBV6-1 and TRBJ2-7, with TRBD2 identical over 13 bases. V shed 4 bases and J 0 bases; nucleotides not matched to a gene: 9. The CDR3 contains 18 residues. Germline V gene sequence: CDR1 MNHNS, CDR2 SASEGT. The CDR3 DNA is TGTGCCAGCAGTGGGGGGACTAGCGGGATCCCCACCTCCTACGAGCAGTACTTC. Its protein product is CASSGGTSGIPTSYEQYF.

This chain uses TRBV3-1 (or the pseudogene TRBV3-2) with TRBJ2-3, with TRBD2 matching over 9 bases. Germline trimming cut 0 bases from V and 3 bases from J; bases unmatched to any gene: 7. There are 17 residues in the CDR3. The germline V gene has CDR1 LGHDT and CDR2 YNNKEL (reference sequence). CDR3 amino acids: CASSQDRGRATTDTQYF. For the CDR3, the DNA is TGTGCCAGCAGCCAAGATCGCGGGAGGGCCACAACAGATACGCAGTATTTT.

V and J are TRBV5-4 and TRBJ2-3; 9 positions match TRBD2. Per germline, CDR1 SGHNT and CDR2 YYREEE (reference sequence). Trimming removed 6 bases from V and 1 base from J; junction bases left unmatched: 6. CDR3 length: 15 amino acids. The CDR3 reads CASTWGLAGTDTQYF. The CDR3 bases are TGTGCCAGCACCTGGGGACTAGCCGGCACAGATACGCAGTATTTT. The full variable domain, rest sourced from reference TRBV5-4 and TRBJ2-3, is ETGVTQSPTHLIKTRGQQVTLRCSSQSGHNTVSWYQQALGQGPQFIFQYYREEENGRGNFPPRFSGLQFPNYSSELNVNALELDDSALYLCASTWGLAGTDTQYFGPGTRLTVL.

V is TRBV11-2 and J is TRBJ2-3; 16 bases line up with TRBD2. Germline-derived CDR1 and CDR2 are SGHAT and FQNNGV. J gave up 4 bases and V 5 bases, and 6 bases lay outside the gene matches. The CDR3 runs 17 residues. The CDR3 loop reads CASSDPGTSGRADTQYF. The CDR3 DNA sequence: TGTGCCAGCAGCGACCCCGGGACTAGCGGGAGGGCAGATACGCAGTATTTT.

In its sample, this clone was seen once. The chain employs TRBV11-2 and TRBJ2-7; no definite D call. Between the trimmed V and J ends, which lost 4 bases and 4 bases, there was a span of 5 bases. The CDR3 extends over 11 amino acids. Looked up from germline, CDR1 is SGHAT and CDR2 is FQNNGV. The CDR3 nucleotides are TGTGCCAGCAGCTCCGGGTACGAGCAGTACTTC. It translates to CASSSGYEQYF.

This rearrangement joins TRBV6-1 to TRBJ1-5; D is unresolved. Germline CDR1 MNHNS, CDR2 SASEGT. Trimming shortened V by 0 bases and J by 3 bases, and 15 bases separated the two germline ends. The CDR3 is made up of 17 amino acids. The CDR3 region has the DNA TGTGCCAGCAGTGAAGCTTACGGGGAGACAACCAATCAGCCCCAGCATTTT. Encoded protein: CASSEAYGETTNQPQHF.

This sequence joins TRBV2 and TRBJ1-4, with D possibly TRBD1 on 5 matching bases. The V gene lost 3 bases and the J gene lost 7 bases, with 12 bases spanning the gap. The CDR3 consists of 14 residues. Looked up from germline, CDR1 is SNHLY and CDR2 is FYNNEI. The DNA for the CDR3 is TGTGCCAGCAGTGAGGGAGGGGAAGGTGAAAAACTGTTTTTT. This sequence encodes CASSEGGEGEKLFF.

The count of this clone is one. CDR3 sequence reads: CASSRGTSGRAETQYF. CDR3 coding DNA: TGCGCCAGCAGCCGGGGGACTAGCGGGAGGGCAGAGACCCAGTACTTC. This chain connects TRBV5-1 to TRBJ2-5, with 16 bases matching TRBD2. The length of the CDR3 is 16 residues. Germline assignment: CDR1 SGHRS and CDR2 YFSETQ. V dropped 4 bases and J dropped 4; count of bases not matched to a gene: 4.

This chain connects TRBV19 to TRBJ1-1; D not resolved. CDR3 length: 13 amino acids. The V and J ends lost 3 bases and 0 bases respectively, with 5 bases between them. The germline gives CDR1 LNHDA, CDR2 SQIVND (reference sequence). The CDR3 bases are TGTGCCAGTAGTATCTCGGTGAACACTGAAGCTTTCTTT. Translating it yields CASSISVNTEAFF.

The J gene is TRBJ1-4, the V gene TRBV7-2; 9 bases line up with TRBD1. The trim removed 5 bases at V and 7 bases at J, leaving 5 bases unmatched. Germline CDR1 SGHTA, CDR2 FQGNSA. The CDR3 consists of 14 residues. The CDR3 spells CASSLQGAGEKLFF. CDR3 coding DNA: TGTGCCAGCAGCCTACAGGGGGCGGGTGAAAAACTGTTTTTT.

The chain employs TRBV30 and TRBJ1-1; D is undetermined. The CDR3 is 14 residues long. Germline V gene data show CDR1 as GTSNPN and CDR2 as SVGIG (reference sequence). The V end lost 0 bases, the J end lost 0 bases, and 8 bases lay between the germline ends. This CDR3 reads CAWSVNQMNTEAFF. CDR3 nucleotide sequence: TGTGCCTGGAGTGTAAATCAAATGAACACTGAAGCTTTCTTT.

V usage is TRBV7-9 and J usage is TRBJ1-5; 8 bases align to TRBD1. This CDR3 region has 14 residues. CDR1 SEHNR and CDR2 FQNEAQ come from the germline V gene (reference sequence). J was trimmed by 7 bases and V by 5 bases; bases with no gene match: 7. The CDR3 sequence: CASSDGQGSQPQHF. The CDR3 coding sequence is TGTGCCAGCAGCGACGGACAGGGCAGCCAGCCCCAGCATTTT.

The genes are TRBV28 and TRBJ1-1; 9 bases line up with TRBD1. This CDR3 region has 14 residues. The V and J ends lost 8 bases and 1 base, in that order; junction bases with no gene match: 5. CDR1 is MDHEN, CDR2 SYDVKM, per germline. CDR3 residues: CASRQGGRNTEAFF. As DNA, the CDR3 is TGTGCCAGCCGACAGGGGGGGAGGAACACTGAAGCTTTCTTT.